Each of the 23 T cell receptor beta chains below was sequenced from the same sample in a study of T cells in Graves' hyperthyroidism and ophthalmopathy. TCR beta CDR3 regions were amplified from RNA transcripts. In the first-round RT-PCR of the TCR CDR3, the HTBI primer set was used. TCRdb re-analysed the multiplex PCR reads in MiXCR, keeping a single row per CDR3 protein. The sample comprises 550,000 to 600,000 distinct CDR3 sequences, approximately 15% of which are singletons, and more than 6% rests with the top ten. Sequences were obtained from blood. Every receptor here comes from a woman younger than 30 with Graves' ophthalmopathy.

This clonotype was detected many times. The chain carries TRBV7-8 and TRBJ2-7; D ambiguous. Germline V gives CDR1 SGHVS, CDR2 FQNEAQ. Deletions cut 3 bases from V and 6 bases from J, with 15 bases between. This CDR3 has 14 residues. The CDR3 coding sequence is TGTGCCAGCAGCTTGGTTCGCTCAACGGGCGAGCAGTACTTC. Translated: CASSLVRSTGEQYF.

The sample holds many counts of this clonotype. This chain links TRBV6-2 or TRBV6-3 with TRBJ2-7, with 9 bases lining up with TRBD2. Germline V gives CDR1 MNHEY, CDR2 SVGEGT. The CDR3 has 14 residues. The trim removed 5 bases at V and 2 bases at J, leaving 4 bases unmatched. The CDR3 DNA follows: TGTGCCAGCAGTGAGACTAGCGGTACCTACGAGCAGTACTTC. It translates to CASSETSGTYEQYF.

V is TRBV4-3 and J is TRBJ2-7; TRBD2 agrees at 8 bases. This CDR3 region has 16 residues. V shed 4 bases and J 6 bases; nucleotides not matched to a gene: 14. Germline CDR1 reads LGHNA; CDR2 reads YSLEER. For the CDR3, the DNA is TGCGCCAGCAGCCCAGAAGGAGTAGCGGGAATCTCCGAGCAGTACTTC. Protein sequence: CASSPEGVAGISEQYF.

This clonotype was found many times. The chain joins TRBV29-1 to TRBJ2-1, with TRBD2 as a possible D gene (5 bases). Deletions cut 5 bases from V and 0 bases from J, with 17 bases between. Germline V gene sequence: CDR1 SQVTM, CDR2 ANQGSEA. CDR3 length: 16 residues. The DNA for the CDR3 is TGCAGCGTTAAACAAAAGGGAGTACCCTCCTACAATGAGCAGTTCTTC. Translating it yields CSVKQKGVPSYNEQFF.

There are many counts of this clonotype. The chain couples TRBV11-2 to TRBJ1-1; D is unclear. V lost 7 bases to trimming and J lost 5 bases, with 17 bases between them. The CDR3 covers 14 residues. Germline values: CDR1 SGHAT, CDR2 FQNNGV. CDR3 nucleotide sequence: TGTGCCAGCAACCCTAGAGGTGGTGGAACTGAAGCTTTCTTT. Translating it yields CASNPRGGGTEAFF.

This clonotype was observed many times. This sequence joins TRBV5-1 and TRBJ2-7; perhaps TRBD1 as D (6 bases). V lost 1 base to trimming and J lost 5 bases, with 13 bases between them. This CDR3 comprises 14 residues. Germline-derived CDR1 and CDR2 are SGHRS and YFSETQ. CDR3 DNA sequence: TGCGCCAGCAGCTTGTTTCAGGGGACCAACGAGCAGTACTTC. Translated: CASSLFQGTNEQYF.

This clonotype has ten or more counts. The chain uses TRBV10-3 and TRBJ2-2; TRBD1 matches 9 bases. From germline, CDR1 is ENHRY and CDR2 SYGVKD. V lost 7 bases, J lost 1 base, and 10 bases stayed unmatched. The CDR3 contains 17 residues. This CDR3 reads CAITRTGQGKNTGELFF. The CDR3 DNA reads TGTGCCATCACCAGAACCGGACAGGGGAAGAACACCGGGGAGCTGTTTTTT.

This clonotype has a handful of counts. This chain links TRBV29-1 with TRBJ2-1, with TRBD2 matching over 8 bases. After removal of 2 bases from V and 4 bases from J, the junction contained 4 bases not matched to a gene. The CDR3 has 14 amino acids. Looked up from germline, CDR1 is SQVTM and CDR2 is ANQGSEA. The CDR3 region has the DNA TGCAGCGTTGAAACTAGCGGATCTTACAATGAGCAGTTCTTC. Residues: CSVETSGSYNEQFF.

This clonotype has ten or more counts. The V and J genes are TRBV12-3 or TRBV12-4 and TRBJ2-7; 8 bases match TRBD2. The V segment lost 3 bases and the J segment 3 bases; nucleotides outside the gene matches: 4. This CDR3 comprises 14 residues. The CDR3 coding sequence is TGTGCCAGCAGTTTTCGACTAGCGCTCTACGAGCAGTACTTC. It is translated as CASSFRLALYEQYF.

This chain links TRBV20-1 with TRBJ1-5; 7 positions agree with TRBD1. Germline V CDR1 and CDR2: DFQATT, SNEGSKA (reference sequence). CDR3 length: 15 amino acids. The junction had 6 bases not matched to a gene; V was cut back by 4 bases and J by 0 bases. CDR3 in amino acids: CSAIKGARSNQPQHF. CDR3 DNA: TGCAGTGCTATAAAGGGGGCGCGTAGCAATCAGCCCCAGCATTTT.

This clonotype showed up many times. The chain carries TRBV12-3 or TRBV12-4 and TRBJ1-1; D may be TRBD1 (5 bases). The germline V and J ends were trimmed by 6 bases and 4 bases, with 9 bases remaining between them. CDR3 length: 12 residues. The CDR3 DNA is TGTGCCAGCAGCAATAGGGGCACTGAAGCTTTCTTT. Encoded protein: CASSNRGTEAFF.

The rearrangement links TRBV2 to TRBJ2-3; 9 positions match TRBD2. The germline V gene has CDR1 SNHLY and CDR2 FYNNEI. The CDR3 extends over 16 amino acids. V lost 5 bases and J lost 1; bases outside the gene matches: 7. CDR3: CASSPSGTHRTDTQYF. CDR3 nucleotide sequence: TGTGCCAGCAGTCCTAGCGGGACGCACCGCACAGATACGCAGTATTTT.

The J gene is TRBJ2-1, the V gene TRBV6-1; TRBD2 matches 10 bases. CDR1 is MNHNS and CDR2 is SASEGT in the germline V gene. This CDR3 comprises 15 residues. V was clipped by 6 bases and J by 8 bases; unmatched bases: 10. The DNA of the CDR3 is TGTGCCAGCAGGGGAGCGGGAGGGCCTTCCGATGAGCAGTTCTTC. The encoded protein is CASRGAGGPSDEQFF.

This chain links TRBV9 with TRBJ2-7, with D perhaps being TRBD1 or TRBD2 (5 bases each). The germline V and J ends were trimmed by 3 bases and 5 bases, with 21 bases remaining between them. Germline-derived CDR1 and CDR2 are SGDLS and YYNGEE. This CDR3 contains 16 residues. This chain's CDR3 is CASSADPGRGGHEQYF. In DNA form, the CDR3 reads TGTGCCAGCAGCGCAGACCCGGGAAGGGGCGGGCACGAGCAGTACTTC.

This clonotype occurred many times. V gene TRBV7-3 combines with J gene TRBJ2-3, with D perhaps matching TRBD2 (6 bases). The V gene lost 2 bases and the J gene lost 3 bases, with 21 bases spanning the gap. Per germline, CDR1 SGHTA and CDR2 FQGTGA. The CDR3 contains 18 residues. CDR3 residues: CASSLSGLQTGPTDTQYF. CDR3 bases: TGTGCCAGCAGCTTATCGGGACTGCAAACGGGGCCGACAGATACGCAGTATTTT.

This clonotype was observed many times. The chain uses TRBV18 and TRBJ1-2; 7 nucleotides match TRBD1. This CDR3 has 14 residues. CDR1 is KGHSH and CDR2 is LQKENI in the germline V gene. V lost 2 bases, J lost 3 bases, and 3 bases stayed unmatched. For the CDR3, the DNA is TGTGCCAGCTCACCAAGGGACAGAGACTATGGCTACACCTTC. Its protein product is CASSPRDRDYGYTF.

This clonotype was seen a handful of times. This chain joins TRBV27 and TRBJ2-7; 7 bases fit TRBD2. This CDR3 is built from 15 residues. From germline, CDR1 is MNHEY and CDR2 SMNVEV (reference sequence). The V gene end was trimmed by 1 base and the J gene end by 2 bases; junction bases not matched to a gene: 5. The CDR3 is CASSLLGGSPYEQYF. The CDR3, as DNA: TGTGCCAGCAGTTTATTGGGCGGGAGTCCCTACGAGCAGTACTTC.

CDR3 residues: CATSSPEQPQHF. As DNA, the CDR3 is TGTGCCACCAGCAGTCCGGAGCAGCCCCAGCATTTT. The chain is built from TRBV15 and TRBJ1-5; D uncertain. The CDR3 is 12 amino acids. With 3 bases removed from V and 7 bases from J, the gap between germline ends came to 7 bases. Germline assignment: CDR1 LNHNV and CDR2 YYDKDF (reference sequence).

This clonotype was recorded once. This sequence joins TRBV4-1 and TRBJ1-2; tentative D call: TRBD1 (5 bases). The CDR3 is made up of 15 amino acids. The V end was cut by 0 bases, the J end by 6 bases, with 14 bases between. In germline, CDR1 is MGHRA, CDR2 YSYEKL. This CDR3 is CASSQDRGRGDGYTF. The CDR3 nucleotides are TGCGCCAGCAGCCAAGATAGGGGACGGGGTGATGGCTACACCTTC.

This clonotype appeared many times. At one of its ends the junction is not consistent with the germline gene, which may arise from a read error. The chain carries TRBV5-1 and TRBJ2-1; D ambiguous. The CDR3 consists of 12 residues. Germline lookup yields CDR1 SGHRS and CDR2 YFSETQ. CDR3 bases: TGCACCAGCAGCTTGCGTCCCGCCGAGCAGTTCTTC. Translating it yields CTSSLRPAEQFF.

This clonotype was seen repeatedly, ten times or more. The J gene is TRBJ2-1, the V gene TRBV11-2; the D gene is possibly TRBD1 (6 bases). Germline values: CDR1 SGHAT, CDR2 FQNNGV. The CDR3 has 16 residues. V was clipped by 4 bases and J by 0 bases, with 13 bases between them. DNA for the CDR3: TGTGCCAGCAGCTCCTACAGGGTTAGCTCCTACAATGAGCAGTTCTTC. This translates into CASSSYRVSSYNEQFF.

This clonotype was found many times. This chain uses TRBV28 with TRBJ2-7, with TRBD2 matching 8 bases. The CDR3 covers 14 residues. V trimming: 6 bases; J trimming: 3 bases; junction bases outside the gene matches: 7. Germline CDR1 reads MDHEN; CDR2 reads SYDVKM. This chain's CDR3 is CASSPIAGFYEQYF. CDR3 bases: TGTGCCAGCAGCCCTATAGCGGGGTTCTACGAGCAGTACTTC.

This clonotype has only a few counts. V is TRBV11-3 and J is TRBJ1-1; D is uncertain. CDR1 is SGHNT, CDR2 YENEEA, per germline. The V gene lost 1 base and the J gene lost 4 bases, with 7 bases spanning the gap. The CDR3 is 13 amino acids. For the CDR3, the DNA is TGTGCCAGCAGCTTAGTACCCAGCACTGAAGCTTTCTTT. This gives the protein CASSLVPSTEAFF.